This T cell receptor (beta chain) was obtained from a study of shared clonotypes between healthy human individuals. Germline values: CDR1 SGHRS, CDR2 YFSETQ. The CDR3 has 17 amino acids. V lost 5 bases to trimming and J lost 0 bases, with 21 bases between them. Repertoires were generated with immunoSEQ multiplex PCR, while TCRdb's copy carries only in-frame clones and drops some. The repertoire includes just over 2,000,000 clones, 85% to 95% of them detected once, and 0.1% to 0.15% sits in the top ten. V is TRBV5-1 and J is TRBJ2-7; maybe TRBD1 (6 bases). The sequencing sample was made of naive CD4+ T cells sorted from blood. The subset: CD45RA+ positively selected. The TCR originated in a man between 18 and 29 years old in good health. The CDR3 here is CASSTEPGQLISYEQYF. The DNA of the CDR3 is TGCGCCAGCAGTACTGAACCGGGACAACTAATCTCCTACGAGCAGTACTTC.